This T cell receptor beta chain was retrieved from a study of radiotherapy plus CTLA-4 blockade in lung cancer. Overall study findings and caveats: In blood, after radiotherapy plus ipilimumab, tumor-derived TCR clones expanded. Reports state that early shifts in blood T cell clones, with interferon-beta, best predicted response.

Comment on this clone: What it binds is unknown.

Method: immunoSEQ multiplex PCR; TCRdb's copy keeps in-frame clones and lacks some. This table has under 65,000 clones, 75% to 80% appearing once. The germline CDR1 and CDR2 sequences are SGHRS and YFSETQ. Unmatched junction bases numbered 7, after V lost 2 bases and J lost 2 bases. This CDR3 has 16 amino acids. V and J are TRBV5-1 and TRBJ2-3; TRBD2 aligns across 8 bases. This clonotype originated in a human donor with non-small cell lung cancer whose response to radiotherapy plus ipilimumab could not be evaluated. The starting material was peripheral blood, obtained from a patient treated with radiotherapy plus ipilimumab. CDR3 nucleotides: TGCGCCAGCAGCTTCCTGGCTAGCGGGTCCACAGATACGCAGTATTTT. Residues: CASSFLASGSTDTQYF. The full variable domain, its missing parts supplied by reference TRBV5-1 and TRBJ2-3, is KAGVTQTPRYLIKTRGQQVTLSCSPISGHRSVSWYQQTPGQGLQFLFEYFSETQRNKGNFPGRFSGRQFSNSRSEMNVSTLELGDSALYLCASSFLASGSTDTQYFGPGTRLTVL.